These 2 T cell receptor beta chains were all obtained from the same sample, sequenced in a study of beta chain features in type 1 diabetes. Expressed TCRB transcripts were sequenced because the isolated RNA had all been reverse transcribed beforehand. Data came from immunoSEQ multiplex PCR; TCRdb stores just in-frame clones and leaves some out. Of about 41,000 clones in the sample, 60% to 75% were seen once. Study-wide points: Across all four CD4+ subsets, people with type 1 diabetes showed modestly shorter TCRB CDR3s.

For these receptors, no antigen is known. The material sequenced was Tregs from blood. Source of these receptors: a man aged 25 to 40 with type 1 diabetes. Some clones in this sample may be carry-over from other donors' samples.

V is TRBV18 and J is TRBJ2-1, with D possibly being TRBD1 (6 bases). Deletions cut 6 bases from V and 4 bases from J, with 13 bases between. Germline CDR1 KGHSH, CDR2 LQKENI. CDR3 length equals 14 residues. The CDR3 protein is CASSQSDSYNEQFF. The CDR3 DNA is TGTGCCAGCTCCCAATCGGACAGTTACAATGAGCAGTTCTTC.

CDR3 region: CASRLEGTYEQYF. CDR3 nucleotides: TGTGCCAGCAGACTCGAGGGTACCTACGAGCAGTACTTC. The chain couples TRBV7-9 to TRBJ2-7; TRBD2 is a possible D gene (5 bases). CDR1 and CDR2 from the germline V gene are SEHNR and FQNEAQ (reference sequence). CDR3 length: 13 residues. Trimming took 6 bases from V and 2 from J, leaving 11 bases between them.